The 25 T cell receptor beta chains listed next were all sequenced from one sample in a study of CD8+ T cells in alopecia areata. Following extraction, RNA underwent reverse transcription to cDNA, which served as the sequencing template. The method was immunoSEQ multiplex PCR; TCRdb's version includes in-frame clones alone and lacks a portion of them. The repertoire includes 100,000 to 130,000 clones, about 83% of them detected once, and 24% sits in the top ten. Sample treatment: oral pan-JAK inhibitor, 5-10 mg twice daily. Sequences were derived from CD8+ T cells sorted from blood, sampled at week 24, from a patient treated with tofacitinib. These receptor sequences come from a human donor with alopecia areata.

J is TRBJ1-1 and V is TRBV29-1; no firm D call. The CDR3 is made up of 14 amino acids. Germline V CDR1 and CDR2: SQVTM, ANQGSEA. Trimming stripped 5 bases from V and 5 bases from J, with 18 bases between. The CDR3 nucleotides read TGCAGCGTTCACCGGGCCTCCAGTGGGACTGAAGCTTTCTTT. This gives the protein CSVHRASSGTEAFF.

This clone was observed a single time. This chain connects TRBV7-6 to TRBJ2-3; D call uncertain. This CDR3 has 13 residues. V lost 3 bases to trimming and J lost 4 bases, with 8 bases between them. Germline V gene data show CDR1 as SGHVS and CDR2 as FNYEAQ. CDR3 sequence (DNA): TGTGCCAGCAGCTTGGAAGTCGCAGATACGCAGTATTTT. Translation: CASSLEVADTQYF.

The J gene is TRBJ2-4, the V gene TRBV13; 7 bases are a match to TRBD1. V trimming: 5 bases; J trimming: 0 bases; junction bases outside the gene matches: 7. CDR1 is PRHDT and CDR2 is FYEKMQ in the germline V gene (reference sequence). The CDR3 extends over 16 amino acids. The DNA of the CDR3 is TGTGCCAGCAGCCCACAGGGGAGCAAAGCCAAAAACATTCAGTACTTC. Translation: CASSPQGSKAKNIQYF.

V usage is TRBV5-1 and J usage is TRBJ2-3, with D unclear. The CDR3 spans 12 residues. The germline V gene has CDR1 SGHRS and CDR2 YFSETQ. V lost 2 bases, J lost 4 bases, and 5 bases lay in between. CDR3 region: CASSFSSDTQYF. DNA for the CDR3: TGCGCCAGCAGCTTTTCCTCAGATACGCAGTATTTT.

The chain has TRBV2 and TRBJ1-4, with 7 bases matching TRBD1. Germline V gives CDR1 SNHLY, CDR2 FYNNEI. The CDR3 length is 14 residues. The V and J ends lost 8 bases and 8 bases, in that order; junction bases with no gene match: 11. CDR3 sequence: CASFRTGRPEKLFF. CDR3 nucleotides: TGTGCCAGCTTTCGGACAGGTCGGCCGGAAAAACTGTTTTTT.

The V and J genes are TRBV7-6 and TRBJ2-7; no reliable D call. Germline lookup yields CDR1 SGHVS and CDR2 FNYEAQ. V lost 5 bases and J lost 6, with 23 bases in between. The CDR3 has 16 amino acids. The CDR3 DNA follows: TGTGCCAGCAGCGAATCGAAGTCTGGGTTATGGGGCGAGCAGTACTTC. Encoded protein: CASSESKSGLWGEQYF. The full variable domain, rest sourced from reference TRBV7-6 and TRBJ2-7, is GAGVSQSPRYKVTKRGQDVALRCDPISGHVSLYWYRQALGQGPEFLTYFNYEAQQDKSGLPNDRFSAERPEGSISTLTIQRTEQRDSAMYRCASSESKSGLWGEQYFGPGTRLTVT.

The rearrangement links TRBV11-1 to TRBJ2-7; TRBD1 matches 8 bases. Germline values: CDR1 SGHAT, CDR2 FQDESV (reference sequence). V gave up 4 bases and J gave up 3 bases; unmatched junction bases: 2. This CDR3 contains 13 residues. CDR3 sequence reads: CASSYDRGYEQYF. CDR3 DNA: TGTGCCAGCAGCTACGACAGGGGCTACGAGCAGTACTTC.

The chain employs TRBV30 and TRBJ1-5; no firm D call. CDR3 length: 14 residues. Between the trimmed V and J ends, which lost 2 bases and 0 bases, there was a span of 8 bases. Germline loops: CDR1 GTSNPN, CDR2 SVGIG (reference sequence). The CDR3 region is CAWSTTPSNQPQHF. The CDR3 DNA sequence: TGTGCCTGGAGTACCACACCTAGCAATCAGCCCCAGCATTTT.

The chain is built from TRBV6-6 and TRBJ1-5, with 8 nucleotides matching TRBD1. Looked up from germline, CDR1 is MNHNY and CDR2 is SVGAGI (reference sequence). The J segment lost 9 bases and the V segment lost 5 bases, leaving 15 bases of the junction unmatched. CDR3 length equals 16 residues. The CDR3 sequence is CASSPLGTGLKAPQHF. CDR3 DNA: TGTGCCAGCAGTCCCCTCGGGACAGGCCTTAAGGCGCCCCAGCATTTT.

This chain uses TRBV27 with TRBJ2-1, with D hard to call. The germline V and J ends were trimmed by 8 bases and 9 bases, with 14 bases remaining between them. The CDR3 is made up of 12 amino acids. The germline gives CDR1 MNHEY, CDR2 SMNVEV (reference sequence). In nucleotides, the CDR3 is TGTGCCAGCGCCTGGCGAGTAGCTGAGCAGTTCTTC. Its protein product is CASAWRVAEQFF.

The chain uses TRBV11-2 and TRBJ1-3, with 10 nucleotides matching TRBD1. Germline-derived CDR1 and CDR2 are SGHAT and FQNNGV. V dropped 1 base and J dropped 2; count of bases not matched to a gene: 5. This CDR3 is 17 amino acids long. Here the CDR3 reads CASSLARDRGPGNTIYF. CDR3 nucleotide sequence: TGTGCCAGCAGCTTAGCCCGAGACAGGGGGCCTGGAAACACCATATATTTT.

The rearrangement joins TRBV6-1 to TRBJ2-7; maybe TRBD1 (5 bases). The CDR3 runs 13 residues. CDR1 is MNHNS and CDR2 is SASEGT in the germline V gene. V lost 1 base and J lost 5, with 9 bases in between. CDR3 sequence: CASSEGSGNEQYF. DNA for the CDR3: TGTGCCAGCAGTGAAGGCTCAGGGAACGAGCAGTACTTC.

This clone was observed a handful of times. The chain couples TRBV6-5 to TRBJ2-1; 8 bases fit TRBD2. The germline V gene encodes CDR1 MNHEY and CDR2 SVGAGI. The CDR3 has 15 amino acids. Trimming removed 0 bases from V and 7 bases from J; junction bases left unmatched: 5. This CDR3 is CASSYSTLAGNEQFF. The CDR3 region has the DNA TGTGCCAGCAGTTACTCGACCTTAGCGGGGAATGAGCAGTTCTTC.

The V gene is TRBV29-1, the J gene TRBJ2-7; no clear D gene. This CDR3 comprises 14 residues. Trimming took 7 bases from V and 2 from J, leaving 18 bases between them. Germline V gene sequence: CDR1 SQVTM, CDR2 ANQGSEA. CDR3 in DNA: TGCAGCGCCGCGGCCTCGAGTGAAACCTACGAGCAGTACTTC. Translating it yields CSAAASSETYEQYF.

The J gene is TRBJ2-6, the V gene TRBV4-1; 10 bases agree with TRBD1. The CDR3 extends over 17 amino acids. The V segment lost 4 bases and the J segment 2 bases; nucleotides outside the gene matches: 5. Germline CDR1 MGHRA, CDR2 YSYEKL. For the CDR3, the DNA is TGCGCCAGCAGCCCGACAGGGGGCCATACTGGGGCCAACGTCCTGACTTTC. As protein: CASSPTGGHTGANVLTF.

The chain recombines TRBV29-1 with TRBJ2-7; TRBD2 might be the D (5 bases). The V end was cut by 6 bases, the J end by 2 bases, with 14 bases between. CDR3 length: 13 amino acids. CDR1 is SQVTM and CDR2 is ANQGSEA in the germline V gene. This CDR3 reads CSVAGGPTYEQYF. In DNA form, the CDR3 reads TGCAGCGTGGCGGGTGGGCCCACCTACGAGCAGTACTTC.

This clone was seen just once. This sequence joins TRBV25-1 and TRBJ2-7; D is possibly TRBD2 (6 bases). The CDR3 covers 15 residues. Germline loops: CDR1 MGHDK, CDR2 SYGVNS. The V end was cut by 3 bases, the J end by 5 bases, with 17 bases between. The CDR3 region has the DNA TGTGCCAGCAGTGATTGGGGGGTGGTTCAGGACGAGCAGTACTTC. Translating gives CASSDWGVVQDEQYF.

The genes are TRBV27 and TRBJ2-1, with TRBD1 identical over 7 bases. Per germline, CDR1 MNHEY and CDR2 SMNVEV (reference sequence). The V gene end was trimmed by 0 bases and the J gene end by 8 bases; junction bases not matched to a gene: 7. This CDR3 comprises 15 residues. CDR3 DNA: TGTGCCAGCAGTTTATCAGGGGGCGCTTTCTATGAGCAGTTCTTC. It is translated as CASSLSGGAFYEQFF.

The chain's CDR3 is CAISEPGDYLTDTQYF. DNA of the CDR3: TGTGCCATCAGTGAACCGGGGGACTACCTCACAGATACGCAGTATTTT. This chain joins TRBV10-3 and TRBJ2-3; the match to TRBD2 covers 7 bases. Germline values: CDR1 ENHRY, CDR2 SYGVKD. The CDR3 is made up of 16 amino acids. V trimming: 3 bases; J trimming: 2 bases; junction bases outside the gene matches: 8.

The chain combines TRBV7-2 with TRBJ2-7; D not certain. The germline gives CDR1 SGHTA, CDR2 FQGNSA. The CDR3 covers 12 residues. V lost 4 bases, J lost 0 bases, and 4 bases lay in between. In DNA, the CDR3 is TGTGCCAGCAGCTATAGCTCCTACGAGCAGTACTTC. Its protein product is CASSYSSYEQYF.

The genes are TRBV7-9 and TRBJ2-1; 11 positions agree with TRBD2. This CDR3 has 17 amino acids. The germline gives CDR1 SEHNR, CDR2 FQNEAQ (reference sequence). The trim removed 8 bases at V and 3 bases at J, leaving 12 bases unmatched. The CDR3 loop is CASDKKRLAGYYNEQFF. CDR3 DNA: TGTGCCAGCGATAAAAAACGACTAGCGGGGTACTACAATGAGCAGTTCTTC.

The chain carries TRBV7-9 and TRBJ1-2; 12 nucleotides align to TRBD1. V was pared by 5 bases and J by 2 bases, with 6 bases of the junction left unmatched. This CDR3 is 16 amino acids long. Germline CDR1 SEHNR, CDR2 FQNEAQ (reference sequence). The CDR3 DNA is TGTGCCAGCAGCCCAGTCGGGACAGGGGGCAACTATGGCTACACCTTC. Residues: CASSPVGTGGNYGYTF.

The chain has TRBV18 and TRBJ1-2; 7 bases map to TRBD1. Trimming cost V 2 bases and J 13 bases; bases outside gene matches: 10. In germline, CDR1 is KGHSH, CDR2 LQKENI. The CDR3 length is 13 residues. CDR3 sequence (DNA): TGTGCCAGCTCACCAGCCCCCGGACAGGCCTCCACCTTC. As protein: CASSPAPGQASTF.

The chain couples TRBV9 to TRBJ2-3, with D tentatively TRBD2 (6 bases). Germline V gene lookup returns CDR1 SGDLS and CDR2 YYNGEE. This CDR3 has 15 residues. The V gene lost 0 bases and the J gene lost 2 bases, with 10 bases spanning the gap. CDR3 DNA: TGTGCCAGCAGCGTAGAAGGCGGGGACACAGATACGCAGTATTTT. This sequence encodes CASSVEGGDTDTQYF.

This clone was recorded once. DNA of the CDR3: TGCGCCAGCAGCCAAGATTGGTCGGCGGGGGCACTAAACATTCAGTACTTC. This encodes CASSQDWSAGALNIQYF. The rearrangement joins TRBV4-3 to TRBJ2-4, with a tentative D call TRBD2 (7 bases). V was clipped by 0 bases and J by 6 bases, with 18 bases between them. Per germline, CDR1 LGHNA and CDR2 YSLEER. The CDR3 runs 17 residues.